This passage covers 31 T cell receptor beta chains from one sample sequenced in a study of CD4 T cells in relation to SARS-CoV-2 and coronaviruses. These receptors have no known antigen. The assay was immunoSEQ multiplex PCR, and TCRdb's table has in-frame clones only and misses some. The sample contains roughly 45,000 clones, roughly 80% of which appear only once. Sequenced material: naive CD4+ T cells from PBMCs, cultured in vitro. Subset defined: naive CD4+ T cells isolated by negative enrichment. The origin of the receptors is an adult with COVID-19.

The chain carries TRBV28 and TRBJ1-2; 7 bases align to TRBD1. The CDR3 is 16 amino acids. Germline assignment: CDR1 MDHEN and CDR2 SYDVKM. Trimming cost V 3 bases and J 5 bases; bases outside gene matches: 12. This CDR3 reads CASSFRLPRGPYGYTF. CDR3 in DNA: TGTGCCAGCAGTTTTCGCCTTCCGAGGGGGCCGTATGGCTACACCTTC.

The chain's CDR3 is CASSLPSPRTSLTDTQYF. Here the CDR3 DNA reads TGTGCCAGCAGCCTACCTTCCCCCAGGACTAGCCTCACAGATACGCAGTATTTT. The V and J genes are TRBV7-9 and TRBJ2-3, with 8 bases aligning to TRBD2. The CDR3 runs 18 residues. V gave up 5 bases and J gave up 2 bases; unmatched junction bases: 15. Germline V lookup: CDR1 SEHNR, CDR2 FQNEAQ (reference sequence).

The chain recombines TRBV5-1 with TRBJ2-2; D gene ambiguous. V was clipped by 1 base and J by 0 bases, with 7 bases between them. The CDR3 length is 15 residues. Germline V gives CDR1 SGHRS, CDR2 YFSETQ. CDR3 loop: CASSLYLANTGELFF. CDR3 in DNA: TGCGCCAGCAGCTTGTATCTAGCGAACACCGGGGAGCTGTTTTTT.

V usage is TRBV28 and J usage is TRBJ1-1; TRBD1 is a possible D gene (5 bases). CDR3 size: 14 residues. Germline loops: CDR1 MDHEN, CDR2 SYDVKM. V was shortened by 5 bases and J by 0 bases, with 10 bases between the two germline ends. CDR3 region: CASSPPGMNTEAFF. CDR3 DNA sequence: TGTGCCAGCAGTCCTCCAGGGATGAACACTGAAGCTTTCTTT.

J is TRBJ2-3 and V is TRBV6-5; D possibly corresponds to TRBD2 (5 bases). V was trimmed by 7 bases and J by 2 bases, leaving 13 bases between them. This CDR3 has 14 amino acids. The germline gives CDR1 MNHEY, CDR2 SVGAGI. DNA of the CDR3: TGTGCCAGCACATCGGGGTCCTTCACAGATACGCAGTATTTT. It specifies CASTSGSFTDTQYF.

A remark on this clone: One end of the junction fails to match germline, which may point to a read error. The chain is built from TRBV6-5 and TRBJ1-1, with D unclear. CDR1 and CDR2 from the germline V gene are MNHEY and SVGAGI. The CDR3 runs to 14 residues. CDR3 in amino acids: CASSYSRGNSEAFF. The CDR3 region has the DNA TGTGCCAGCAGTTACTCGAGAGGGAACTCTGAAGCTTTCTTT.

This CDR3 is CASSEYRGSNEQFF. Here the CDR3 DNA reads TGTGCCAGCAGTGAGTATCGGGGGAGCAATGAGCAGTTCTTC. The chain couples TRBV2 to TRBJ2-1; tentatively, D is TRBD2 (6 bases). The ends were cut back, 3 bases at V and 6 bases at J, with 12 bases in the middle. The CDR3 extends over 14 amino acids. In germline, CDR1 is SNHLY, CDR2 FYNNEI.

In its sample, this clone was seen once. In DNA form, the CDR3 reads TGTGCCAGCAGTCCCCGGGGTCGAAACTATGGCTACACCTTC. This gives the protein CASSPRGRNYGYTF. This chain uses TRBV28 with TRBJ1-2; no firm D call. The CDR3 is 14 residues long. Trimming removed 5 bases at V and 2 bases at J, with 12 bases between. Germline V lookup: CDR1 MDHEN, CDR2 SYDVKM.

The V call is TRBV5-4, the J call TRBJ2-7; 9 bases align to TRBD1. The junction had 8 bases not matched to a gene; V was cut back by 4 bases and J by 0 bases. The germline V gene encodes CDR1 SGHNT and CDR2 YYREEE (reference sequence). The CDR3 contains 16 residues. In DNA, the CDR3 is TGTGCCAGCAGCCCGGGACAGGGAAGGAGCTCCTACGAGCAGTACTTC. Its translation is CASSPGQGRSSYEQYF.

The gene calls are TRBV28 and TRBJ1-5, with D perhaps matching TRBD1 (6 bases). This CDR3 is built from 15 residues. In germline, CDR1 is MDHEN, CDR2 SYDVKM. The ends were cut back, 4 bases at V and 6 bases at J, with 16 bases in the middle. Here the CDR3 reads CASSSRDRFGQPQHF. The CDR3 region has the DNA TGTGCCAGCAGTTCCCGCGACAGGTTTGGTCAGCCCCAGCATTTT.

There are a few counts of this clone. V is TRBV5-1 and J is TRBJ2-3; D may be TRBD2 (5 bases). Germline values: CDR1 SGHRS, CDR2 YFSETQ. Trimming removed 2 bases from V and 6 bases from J, with 13 bases in between. The CDR3 has 14 residues. The DNA for the CDR3 is TGCGCCAGCAGCTTTGAGGGAGCCGGCGATACGCAGTATTTT. This translates into CASSFEGAGDTQYF.

This clone showed up just a few times. The CDR3 protein is CASSRTGTGELFF. As DNA, the CDR3 is TGTGCCAGCAGCAGGACAGGGACCGGGGAGCTGTTTTTT. V gene TRBV7-3 combines with J gene TRBJ2-2, with 8 positions matching TRBD1. The CDR3 covers 13 residues. CDR1 SGHTA and CDR2 FQGTGA come from the germline V gene. Germline trimming cut 5 bases from V and 5 bases from J; bases unmatched to any gene: 1.

The rearrangement links TRBV6-5 to TRBJ2-1, with D hard to call. Germline CDR1 and CDR2: MNHEY and SVGAGI. V lost 0 bases, J lost 3 bases, and 6 bases lay in between. This CDR3 has 14 amino acids. The CDR3 loop reads CASSYSAGYNEQFF. The DNA of the CDR3 is TGTGCCAGCAGTTACTCGGCCGGCTACAATGAGCAGTTCTTC.

For the CDR3, the DNA is TGCGCCAGCAGCCAAGTCGTAGGACGGGAGCAGTTCTTC. Amino acid sequence: CASSQVVGREQFF. The J gene is TRBJ2-1, the V gene TRBV4-1; D is ambiguous. The V end lost 1 base, the J end lost 10 bases, and 11 bases lay between the germline ends. The CDR3 has 13 residues. Germline CDR1 is MGHRA and CDR2 is YSYEKL.

The chain employs TRBV5-1 and TRBJ2-3; maybe TRBD2 (6 bases). Germline V gene lookup returns CDR1 SGHRS and CDR2 YFSETQ. The V end was cut by 4 bases, the J end by 6 bases, with 15 bases between. The CDR3 loop spans 14 amino acids. The DNA for the CDR3 is TGCGCCAGCAGCGCGGGACTGGCAGCTGATACGCAGTATTTT. Its protein product is CASSAGLAADTQYF.

The rearrangement uses TRBV6-2 or TRBV6-3 and TRBJ2-5; D is possibly TRBD1 (5 bases). Trimming cost V 5 bases and J 4 bases, with 23 bases left between them. CDR1 and CDR2 from the germline V gene are MNHEY and SVGEGT. This CDR3 spans 17 amino acids. The DNA for the CDR3 is TGTGCCAGCAGTAACCCACAGGATTTTTTGTCCAGAGAGACCCAGTACTTC. Its protein product is CASSNPQDFLSRETQYF.

V and J are TRBV6-1 and TRBJ2-7; TRBD2 agrees at 8 bases. Looked up from germline, CDR1 is MNHNS and CDR2 is SASEGT. V lost 2 bases and J lost 2; bases outside the gene matches: 5. The CDR3 has 15 residues. The CDR3 region has the DNA TGTGCCAGCAGTGAACAAGCGGGGGAGGCCTACGAGCAGTACTTC. Protein product: CASSEQAGEAYEQYF.

Only a few counts were recorded for this clone. The rearrangement links TRBV28 to TRBJ2-7, with 9 nucleotides matching TRBD1. CDR1 is MDHEN, CDR2 SYDVKM, per germline. This CDR3 contains 15 residues. V dropped 10 bases and J dropped 4; count of bases not matched to a gene: 14. The CDR3 region has the DNA TGTGCCACCAAAACAGGGGGCGCTTCAGCGTACGAGCAGTACTTC. This codes for CATKTGGASAYEQYF.

The chain joins TRBV6-6 to TRBJ2-7; no clear D. The CDR3 runs 15 residues. Germline CDR1 is MNHNY and CDR2 is SVGAGI (reference sequence). The V end lost 5 bases, the J end lost 0 bases, and 14 bases lay between the germline ends. CDR3 sequence (DNA): TGTGCCAGCAGTACCCCCGGCTACAGCTCCTACGAGCAGTACTTC. Amino acids: CASSTPGYSSYEQYF.

The chain employs TRBV11-3 and TRBJ2-2; 15 bases fit TRBD2. The CDR3 length is 16 residues. The junction had 3 bases not matched to a gene; V was cut back by 5 bases and J by 5 bases. Germline V gives CDR1 SGHNT, CDR2 YENEEA. CDR3: CASSRGLAGGTGELFF. In DNA, the CDR3 is TGTGCCAGCAGCCGCGGACTAGCGGGAGGGACCGGGGAGCTGTTTTTT.

J is TRBJ2-6 and V is TRBV7-9; 9 nucleotides match TRBD1. There are 17 residues in the CDR3. Germline lookup yields CDR1 SEHNR and CDR2 FQNEAQ (reference sequence). V was pared by 6 bases and J by 0 bases, with 6 bases of the junction left unmatched. CDR3 residues: CASRPDRGGSGANVLTF. DNA for the CDR3: TGTGCCAGCAGACCGGACAGGGGCGGCTCTGGGGCCAACGTCCTGACTTTC.

The table lists this clone with a few counts. The V and J genes are TRBV6-1 and TRBJ2-3; no firm D call. This CDR3 is 17 amino acids long. Trimming cost V 0 bases and J 0 bases, with 13 bases left between them. Germline values: CDR1 MNHNS, CDR2 SASEGT. The CDR3 sequence: CASSEAGGGFSTDTQYF. CDR3 sequence (DNA): TGTGCCAGCAGTGAAGCCGGCGGCGGCTTTAGCACAGATACGCAGTATTTT.

V is TRBV13 and J is TRBJ2-7; maybe TRBD1 (6 bases). From germline, CDR1 is PRHDT and CDR2 FYEKMQ (reference sequence). There are 16 residues in the CDR3. V lost 4 bases and J 1 base, leaving 17 bases between the germline ends. For the CDR3, the DNA is TGTGCCAGCAGCTCTGCAGACAGGAATATTTCCTACGAGCAGTACTTC. This sequence encodes CASSSADRNISYEQYF.

CDR3 nucleotides: TGTGCCAGCACGTCTAGCGGGAGTCAAGAGACCCAGTACTTC. This gives the protein CASTSSGSQETQYF. The chain has TRBV2 and TRBJ2-5, with 10 nucleotides matching TRBD2. The CDR3 covers 14 residues. Germline CDR1 is SNHLY and CDR2 is FYNNEI. Unmatched junction bases numbered 4, after V lost 7 bases and J lost 2 bases.

This clone appeared a single time. The chain carries TRBV5-6 and TRBJ2-1; TRBD2 agrees at 10 bases. V was clipped by 4 bases and J by 6 bases; unmatched bases: 7. This CDR3 region has 15 residues. In germline, CDR1 is SGHDT, CDR2 YYEEEE. The CDR3 spells CASSPLSGRANEQFF. The CDR3 nucleotides read TGTGCCAGCAGCCCCCTAAGCGGGAGGGCCAATGAGCAGTTCTTC.

The chain joins TRBV19 to TRBJ1-5; D not certain. Germline lookup yields CDR1 LNHDA and CDR2 SQIVND (reference sequence). CDR3 size: 16 residues. Trimming shortened V by 1 base and J by 0 bases, and 10 bases separated the two germline ends. The CDR3 DNA follows: TGTGCCAGTAGTATAGGTTGGGAAAATAGCAATCAGCCCCAGCATTTT. Its translation: CASSIGWENSNQPQHF.

The chain carries TRBV3-1 (or the pseudogene TRBV3-2) and TRBJ2-2; 11 bases are a match to TRBD2. The germline gives CDR1 LGHDT, CDR2 YNNKEL (reference sequence). J lost 10 bases, V lost 4 bases, and 8 bases had no gene match. The CDR3 covers 15 residues. CDR3 sequence (DNA): TGTGCCAGCAGCCGCCTGACTAGCGGGAATGTGGAGCTGTTTTTT. Translated: CASSRLTSGNVELFF.

The chain joins TRBV7-8 to TRBJ2-5; a weak D match, TRBD2 (5 bases). Germline CDR1 SGHVS, CDR2 FQNEAQ. The CDR3 is 15 residues long. Trimming took off 5 bases at V and 1 base at J, with 14 bases between the two ends. CDR3 sequence (DNA): TGTGCCAGCAGCGGCCCGAGAGGGTTCCAAGAGACCCAGTACTTC. Protein product: CASSGPRGFQETQYF.

The V gene is TRBV6-5, the J gene TRBJ2-1; the match to TRBD1 covers 9 bases. CDR1 and CDR2 from the germline V gene are MNHEY and SVGAGI. The trim removed 5 bases at V and 10 bases at J, leaving 3 bases unmatched. The CDR3 is 12 residues long. In DNA form, the CDR3 reads TGTGCCAGCAGTCCCGGGACAGGGGAGCAGTTCTTC. Translation gives CASSPGTGEQFF.

DNA for the CDR3: TGTGCCAGCAGCATACCGGGACTAGCAGCCTACGAGCAGTACTTC. The encoded protein is CASSIPGLAAYEQYF. The V gene is TRBV7-9, the J gene TRBJ2-7; 9 nucleotides line up with TRBD2. Germline lookup yields CDR1 SEHNR and CDR2 FQNEAQ (reference sequence). This CDR3 contains 15 residues. Trimming at V came to 5 bases and at J to 2 bases, leaving 7 bases not matched to a gene.

J is TRBJ2-1 and V is TRBV19; 10 nucleotides line up with TRBD1. Germline V gene sequence: CDR1 LNHDA, CDR2 SQIVND (reference sequence). The trim removed 11 bases at V and 7 bases at J, leaving 5 bases unmatched. This CDR3 contains 12 residues. CDR3 sequence (DNA): TGTGCCGCCAGGACAGGGGGGAATGAGCAGTTCTTC. Translation: CAARTGGNEQFF.